Shown below are 8 T cell receptor beta chains from a single sample sequenced in a study of blood T cells in healthy people across ages. Primed by a sample-barcoded 5' primer and a J-beta primer mix, a second PCR proceeded for about 7 to 11 cycles. Each CDR3 protein is one row after TCRdb ran MiXCR on the 5' RACE reads. The sample shows roughly 1.4 million distinct CDR3 sequences, approximately 59% of them seen only once. The material sequenced was blood. Receptors originate from a man younger than 35 in good health.

The chain is built from TRBV12-3 or TRBV12-4 and TRBJ1-1; D unresolved. V lost 6 bases and J lost 6, with 11 bases in between. The CDR3 length is 12 residues. The CDR3 DNA follows: TGTGCCAGCAGGCTCAGTGGGTCTGAAGCTTTCTTT. Translation gives CASRLSGSEAFF.

V usage is TRBV6-2 or TRBV6-3 and J usage is TRBJ1-2, with 7 bases lining up with TRBD1. V shed 2 bases, J shed 3 bases, and the junction held 6 bases outside the gene matches. This CDR3 contains 15 residues. In germline, CDR1 is MNHEY, CDR2 SVGEGT. The CDR3 nucleotides read TGTGCCAGCAGTTACCCAGCGGGACAGCACTATGGCTACACCTTC. Amino acids: CASSYPAGQHYGYTF.

CDR3: CASSLGTGLGEQYF. The DNA of the CDR3 is TGTGCCAGCAGTTTAGGGACAGGGTTAGGCGAGCAGTACTTC. This chain links TRBV27 with TRBJ2-4, with TRBD1 matching over 9 bases. The J call may not be correct, given that the DNA end is closer to TRBJ2-7. The V gene's germline CDR1 is MNHEY and CDR2 SMNVEV (reference sequence). This CDR3 is 14 amino acids long.

The chain carries TRBV28 and TRBJ2-7; D is tentatively TRBD1 or TRBD2 (5 bases each). The CDR3 extends over 14 amino acids. The V and J ends lost 6 bases and 4 bases respectively, with 16 bases between them. Germline CDR1 MDHEN, CDR2 SYDVKM. This CDR3 is CASRLLGDHYEQYF. The DNA of the CDR3 is TGTGCCAGCAGGCTCCTAGGGGACCATTACGAGCAGTACTTC.

The genes are TRBV29-1 and TRBJ2-1; D might be TRBD1 or TRBD2, each matching 5 bases. Germline CDR1 SQVTM, CDR2 ANQGSEA. The CDR3 length is 12 residues. V lost 7 bases, J lost 5 bases, and 12 bases lay in between. The CDR3, as DNA: TGCAGCGCCGAGGGGTATGACAATGAGCAGTTCTTC. This sequence encodes CSAEGYDNEQFF.

The chain is built from TRBV27 and TRBJ2-5; 7 bases match TRBD1. The J call may be incorrect, as the DNA end agrees better with TRBJ2-7. Germline values: CDR1 MNHEY, CDR2 SMNVEV (reference sequence). The CDR3 is 15 residues long. The CDR3 reads CASRMRQGTSYEQYF. The CDR3 DNA sequence: TGTGCCAGCAGAATGAGACAGGGAACTTCCTACGAGCAGTACTTC.

The chain couples TRBV29-1 to TRBJ1-2; D gene ambiguous. The CDR3 extends over 16 amino acids. The V gene lost 4 bases and the J gene lost 5 bases, with 23 bases spanning the gap. Germline loops: CDR1 SQVTM, CDR2 ANQGSEA. The CDR3 nucleotides are TGCAGCGTTGCCACCTCGGGAGGGTTTGTAGAGTATGGCTACACCTTC. It encodes CSVATSGGFVEYGYTF.

This clonotype was picked up a small number of times. The V gene is TRBV11-2, the J gene TRBJ1-1; D remains ambiguous. Trimming removed 0 bases at V and 6 bases at J, with 8 bases between. The CDR3 loop spans 13 amino acids. CDR1 and CDR2 (germline): SGHAT, FQNNGV. As DNA, the CDR3 is TGTGCCAGCAGCTTAGACCCGACACCTGAAGCTTTCTTT. It codes for CASSLDPTPEAFF.